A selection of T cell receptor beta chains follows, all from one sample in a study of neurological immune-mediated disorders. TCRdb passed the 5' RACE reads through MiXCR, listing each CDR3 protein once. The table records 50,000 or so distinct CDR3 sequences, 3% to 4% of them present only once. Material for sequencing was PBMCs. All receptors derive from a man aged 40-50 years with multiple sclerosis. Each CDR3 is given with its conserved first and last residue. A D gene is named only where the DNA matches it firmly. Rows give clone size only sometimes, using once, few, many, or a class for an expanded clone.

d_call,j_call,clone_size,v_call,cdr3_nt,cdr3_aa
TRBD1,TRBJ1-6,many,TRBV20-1,TGCAGTGCCAGGGACAGGGGCCTAGCCGGCTATAATTCACCCCTCCACTTT,CSARDRGLAGYNSPLHF
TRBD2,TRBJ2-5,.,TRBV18,TGTGCCAGCTCACCGGGACTAGCGGGGGGGCCTGGAGAGACCAAGTACTTC,CASSPGLAGGPGETKYF
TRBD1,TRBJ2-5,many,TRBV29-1,TGCAGCGCCGCGGGACAGGTGGGTCAAGAGACCCAGTACTTC,CSAAGQVGQETQYF
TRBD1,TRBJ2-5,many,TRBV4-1,TGCGCCAGCAGCCAGGGGACAGGGAAGGAGACCCAGTACTTC,CASSQGTGKETQYF
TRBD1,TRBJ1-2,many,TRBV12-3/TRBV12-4,TGTGCCAGCAGTCCTATGAGCGGGGGGACAGTGTATGGCTACACCTTC,CASSPMSGGTVYGYTF
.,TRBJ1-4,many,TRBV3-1,TGTGCCAGCGGTAAGGAGGGCGATGAAAAACTGTTTTTT,CASGKEGDEKLFF
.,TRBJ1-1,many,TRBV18,TGTGCCAGCTCACCCCGCGACAGGAACACTGAAGCTTTCTTT,CASSPRDRNTEAFF
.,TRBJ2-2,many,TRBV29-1,TGCAGCGTTGTGGCCTTTATGGAGGGGGAGCTGTTTTTT,CSVVAFMEGELFF
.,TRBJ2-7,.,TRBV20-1,TGCAGTGGTGAGAGCCCTCGTGAAGCCGAGCAGTACTTC,CSGESPREAEQYF
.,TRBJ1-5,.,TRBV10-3,TGTGCCGCCGGGGGGCAGATCTATAGCAATCAGCCCCAGAATTTT,CAAGGQIYSNQPQNF
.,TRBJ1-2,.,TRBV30,TGTGCCTGGAATGGGGCCGGCGGCTACACCTTC,CAWNGAGGYTF
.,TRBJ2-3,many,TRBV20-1,TGCAGTGCTAAAGTCGAGACTAGCACAGATACGCAGTATTTT,CSAKVETSTDTQYF
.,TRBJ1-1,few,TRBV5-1,TGCGCCAGCAGCAGGGGACCGAACACTGAAGCTTTCTTT,CASSRGPNTEAFF
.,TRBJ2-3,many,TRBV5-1,TGCGCCAGCAGGGCAGGCCCAGATACGCAGTATTTT,CASRAGPDTQYF
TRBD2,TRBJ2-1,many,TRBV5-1,TGCGCCAGCAGCGCAGCCGGGACTAGCGGGGGTCATGAGCAGTTCTTC,CASSAAGTSGGHEQFF
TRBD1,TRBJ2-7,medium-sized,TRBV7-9,TGTGCCAGCACCCCGGGGGACAGGGGGACCTACGAGCAGTACTTC,CASTPGDRGTYEQYF
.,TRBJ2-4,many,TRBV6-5,TGTGCCAGCAGCGAACAGGGGGAGGGCAAAAACATTCAGTACTTC,CASSEQGEGKNIQYF
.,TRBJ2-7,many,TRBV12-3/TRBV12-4,TGTGCCAGCAGTCTCGGTTATTCCGAGCAGTACTTC,CASSLGYSEQYF
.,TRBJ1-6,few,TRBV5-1,TGCGCCAGCAGCTTGAGATCAGGGGCTGGGAATAATTCACCCCTCCACTTT,CASSLRSGAGNNSPLHF
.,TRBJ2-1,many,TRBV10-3,TGTGCCATCTCGGTAGTTAATGAGCAGTTCTTC,CAISVVNEQFF
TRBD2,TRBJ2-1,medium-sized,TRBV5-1,TGCGCCAGCAGCGAACGCAGACTCGGGGGGGACGCCTACAATGAGCAGTTCTTC,CASSERRLGGDAYNEQFF
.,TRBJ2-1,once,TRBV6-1,TGTGCCAGCAGTAAAAGGGGGGACCACTACAATGAGCAGTTCTTC,CASSKRGDHYNEQFF
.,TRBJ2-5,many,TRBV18,TGTGCCAGCTCACCAGGGAGGACTGGGGAGACCCAGTACTTC,CASSPGRTGETQYF